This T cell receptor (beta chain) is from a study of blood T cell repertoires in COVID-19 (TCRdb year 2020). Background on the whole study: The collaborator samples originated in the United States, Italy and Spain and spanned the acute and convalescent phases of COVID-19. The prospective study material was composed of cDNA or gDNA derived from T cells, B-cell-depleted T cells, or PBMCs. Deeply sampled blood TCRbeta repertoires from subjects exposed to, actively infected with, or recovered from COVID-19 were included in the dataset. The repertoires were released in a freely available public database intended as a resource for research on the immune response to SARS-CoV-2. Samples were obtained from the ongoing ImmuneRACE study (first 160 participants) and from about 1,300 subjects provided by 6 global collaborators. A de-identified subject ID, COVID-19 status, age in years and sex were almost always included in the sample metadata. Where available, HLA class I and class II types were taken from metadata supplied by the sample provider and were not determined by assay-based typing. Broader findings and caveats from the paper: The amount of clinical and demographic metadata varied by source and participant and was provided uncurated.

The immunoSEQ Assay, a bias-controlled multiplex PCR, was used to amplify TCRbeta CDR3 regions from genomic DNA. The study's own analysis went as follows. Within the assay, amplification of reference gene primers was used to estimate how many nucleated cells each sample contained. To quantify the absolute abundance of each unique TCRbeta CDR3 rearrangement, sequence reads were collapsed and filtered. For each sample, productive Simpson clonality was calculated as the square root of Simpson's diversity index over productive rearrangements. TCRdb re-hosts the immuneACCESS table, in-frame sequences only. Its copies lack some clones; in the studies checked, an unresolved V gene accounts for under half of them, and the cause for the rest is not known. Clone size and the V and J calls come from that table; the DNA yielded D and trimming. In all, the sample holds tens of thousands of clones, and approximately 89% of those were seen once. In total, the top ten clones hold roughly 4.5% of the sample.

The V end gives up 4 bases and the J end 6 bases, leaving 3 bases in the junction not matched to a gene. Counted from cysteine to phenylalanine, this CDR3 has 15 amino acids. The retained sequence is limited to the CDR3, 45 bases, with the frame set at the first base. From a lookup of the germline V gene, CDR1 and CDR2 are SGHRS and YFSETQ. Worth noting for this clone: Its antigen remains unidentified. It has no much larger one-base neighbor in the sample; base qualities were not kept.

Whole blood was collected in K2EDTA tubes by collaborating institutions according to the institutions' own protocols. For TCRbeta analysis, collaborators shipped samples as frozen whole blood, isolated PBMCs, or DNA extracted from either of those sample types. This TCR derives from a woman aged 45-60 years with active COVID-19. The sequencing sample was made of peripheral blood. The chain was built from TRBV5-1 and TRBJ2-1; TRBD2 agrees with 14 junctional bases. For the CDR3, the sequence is CASSPGTSGSNEQFF. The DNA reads TGCGCCAGCAGCCCGGGGACTAGCGGGAGCAATGAGCAGTTCTTC. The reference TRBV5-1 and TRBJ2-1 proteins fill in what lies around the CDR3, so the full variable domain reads KAGVTQTPRYLIKTRGQQVTLSCSPISGHRSVSWYQQTPGQGLQFLFEYFSETQRNKGNFPGRFSGRQFSNSRSEMNVSTLELGDSALYLCASSPGTSGSNEQFFGPGTRLTVL.